This T cell receptor beta chain is drawn from a study of T cells in Graves' hyperthyroidism and ophthalmopathy. Patients aged 18 to 65 had newly diagnosed hyperthyroidism lasting under 2 months. RNA transcripts yielded amplified TCR beta CDR3 regions. During a first-round RT-PCR of the TCR CDR3, the HTBI primer set was used. Each CDR3 protein is one row after TCRdb ran MiXCR on the multiplex PCR reads. The sample lists around 97,000 distinct CDR3 sequences, 47% occurring once. The germline V gene encodes CDR1 LNHNV and CDR2 YYDKDF (reference sequence). V lost 3 bases to trimming and J lost 5 bases; unmatched junction nucleotides: 6. The CDR3 runs to 14 residues.

Sequencing was performed on blood. The chain carries TRBV15 and TRBJ1-1; 7 bases align to TRBD1. The receptor was isolated from a man aged 35-49 years with Graves' hyperthyroidism. The CDR3 DNA reads as TGTGCCACCAGCAGTTTAAACAGGGGTACTGAAGCTTTCTTT. It codes for CATSSLNRGTEAFF.